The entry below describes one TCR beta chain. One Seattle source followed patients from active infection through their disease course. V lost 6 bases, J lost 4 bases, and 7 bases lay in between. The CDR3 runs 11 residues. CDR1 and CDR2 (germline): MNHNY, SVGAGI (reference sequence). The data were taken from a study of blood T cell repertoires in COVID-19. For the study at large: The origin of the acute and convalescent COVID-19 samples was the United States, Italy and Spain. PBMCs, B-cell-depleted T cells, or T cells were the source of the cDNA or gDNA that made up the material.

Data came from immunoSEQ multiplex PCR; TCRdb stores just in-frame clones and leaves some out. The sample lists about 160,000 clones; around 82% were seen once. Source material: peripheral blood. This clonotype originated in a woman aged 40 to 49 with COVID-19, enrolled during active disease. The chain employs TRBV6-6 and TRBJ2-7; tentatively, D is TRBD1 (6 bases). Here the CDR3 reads CASRGAYEQYV. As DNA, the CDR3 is TGTGCCAGCAGGGGGGCTTACGAGCAGTACGTC.